These T cell receptor beta chains were read from a single sample in a study of cytomegalovirus exposure and HLA in healthy donors. Clones were read by immunoSEQ multiplex PCR, and TCRdb kept only the in-frame ones, dropping some. The sample includes 140,000 or so clones, under 80% of them seen just once. Sample: PBMCs. These receptors originate from a man younger than 35 in good health and CMV-seropositive. The CDR3 runs from the conserved cysteine through the conserved F or W. Each record gives: CDR3 DNA, CDR3 protein, J gene, D gene, V gene, clone size. The D gene is left open where the match is weak. Some rows have no size entry. The others give once, few or many, or a class for an expanded clone.

cdr3_nt: TGTGCCAGCAGCTTGTTAGGAGAGAACACTGAAGCTTTCTTT
cdr3_aa: CASSLLGENTEAFF
j_call: TRBJ1-1
d_call: .
v_call: TRBV5-6
clone_size: .

cdr3_nt: TGCGCCAGCAGCTTGGCCGCGGGTTACTCCTACGAGCAGTACTTC
cdr3_aa: CASSLAAGYSYEQYF
j_call: TRBJ2-7
d_call: .
v_call: TRBV5-1
clone_size: .

cdr3_nt: TGTGCCAGCAGCTATGGGACAGGGTCTTATACCGGGGAGCTGTTTTTT
cdr3_aa: CASSYGTGSYTGELFF
j_call: TRBJ2-2
d_call: TRBD1
v_call: TRBV5-4
clone_size: .

cdr3_nt: TGTGCCAGCTTAGCTAGCGGGAGTAGGACCGTCCACGAGCAGTACTTC
cdr3_aa: CASLASGSRTVHEQYF
j_call: TRBJ2-7
d_call: TRBD2
v_call: TRBV27
clone_size: .

cdr3_nt: TGTGCCAGCAGCTTAGCGGGAGGGAACACTGAAGCTTTCTTT
cdr3_aa: CASSLAGGNTEAFF
j_call: TRBJ1-1
d_call: .
v_call: TRBV7-9
clone_size: .

cdr3_nt: TGTGCCTCAGGGTCCCCCTCTGGAAACACCATATATTTT
cdr3_aa: CASGSPSGNTIYF
j_call: TRBJ1-3
d_call: .
v_call: TRBV28
clone_size: .

cdr3_nt: TGTGCCAGCTCACCTCTTGGGACTAGAGATACGCAGTATTTT
cdr3_aa: CASSPLGTRDTQYF
j_call: TRBJ2-3
d_call: TRBD2
v_call: TRBV18
clone_size: few

cdr3_nt: TGTGCCAGCAGGGAAGGGACAGGGGGCTGGGAACAGTACTTC
cdr3_aa: CASREGTGGWEQYF
j_call: TRBJ2-7
d_call: TRBD1
v_call: TRBV6-5
clone_size: .

cdr3_nt: TGTGCCAGCAGCTTAGACGGTGGAGGGGCCTACGAGCAGTACTTC
cdr3_aa: CASSLDGGGAYEQYF
j_call: TRBJ2-7
d_call: .
v_call: TRBV5-5
clone_size: few

cdr3_nt: TGTGCCAGCAGCCGCAGGGGGCGAGATAATTCACCCCTCCACTTT
cdr3_aa: CASSRRGRDNSPLHF
j_call: TRBJ1-6
d_call: TRBD1
v_call: TRBV11-2
clone_size: .

cdr3_nt: TGTGCCAGTCAACGCCCGGGACAGGGCTACAATGAGCAGTTCTTC
cdr3_aa: CASQRPGQGYNEQFF
j_call: TRBJ2-1
d_call: TRBD1
v_call: TRBV27
clone_size: .

cdr3_nt: TGTGCCAGCAGTGTGGGACTAGCGGGGGGGCTAGAGACCCAGTACTTC
cdr3_aa: CASSVGLAGGLETQYF
j_call: TRBJ2-5
d_call: TRBD2
v_call: TRBV27
clone_size: .

cdr3_nt: TGCGCCAGCAGCTTTAGGACAGGAGAGACCCAGTACTTC
cdr3_aa: CASSFRTGETQYF
j_call: TRBJ2-5
d_call: TRBD1
v_call: TRBV5-1
clone_size: .

cdr3_nt: TGTGCCACCAGCCTCGGACAGTATAGCAATCAGCCCCAGCATTTT
cdr3_aa: CATSLGQYSNQPQHF
j_call: TRBJ1-5
d_call: .
v_call: TRBV15
clone_size: .

cdr3_nt: TGTGCCAGTAATAGTGAGGAACTGTTTTTT
cdr3_aa: CASNSEELFF
j_call: TRBJ1-4
d_call: .
v_call: TRBV19
clone_size: few

cdr3_nt: TGTGCCAGCAGTGTTGACAGAACTCAGCCCCAGCATTTT
cdr3_aa: CASSVDRTQPQHF
j_call: TRBJ1-5
d_call: .
v_call: TRBV6-5
clone_size: .

cdr3_nt: TGTGCCAGCAGCCCCGGGCGGGTCTCCTACGAGCAGTACTTC
cdr3_aa: CASSPGRVSYEQYF
j_call: TRBJ2-7
d_call: .
v_call: TRBV7-2
clone_size: .

cdr3_nt: TGTGCCAGCAGTCTACAGGGGCGTGGGAACACTGAAGCTTTCTTT
cdr3_aa: CASSLQGRGNTEAFF
j_call: TRBJ1-1
d_call: TRBD1
v_call: TRBV7-9
clone_size: .

cdr3_nt: TGTGCCAGCAGCGGGAGACAGGTAACCTACAATGAGCAGTTCTTC
cdr3_aa: CASSGRQVTYNEQFF
j_call: TRBJ2-1
d_call: .
v_call: TRBV14
clone_size: .

cdr3_nt: TGTGCCATCAGTGAGTCGATCGGGGTCCCCAACCTTTTTGGAGATGAAGCTTTCTTT
cdr3_aa: CAISESIGVPNLFGDEAFF
j_call: TRBJ1-1
d_call: .
v_call: TRBV10-3
clone_size: .

cdr3_nt: TGTGCCAGCAGCCCGAAAGGTTACGGGGTTAGGGACAATGAGCAGTTCTTC
cdr3_aa: CASSPKGYGVRDNEQFF
j_call: TRBJ2-1
d_call: .
v_call: TRBV13
clone_size: .

cdr3_nt: TGTGCCAGCAGTCTCGACCCGATGGAGGCTTTCTTT
cdr3_aa: CASSLDPMEAFF
j_call: TRBJ1-1
d_call: .
v_call: TRBV6-6
clone_size: .

cdr3_nt: TGTGCCAGCAGTTTCGGGGTTGGGAGGGGGAATTCACCCCTCCACTTT
cdr3_aa: CASSFGVGRGNSPLHF
j_call: TRBJ1-6
d_call: .
v_call: TRBV27
clone_size: .

cdr3_nt: TGTGCCAGCAGCAGACAACAGGGGGCGAGGGACCTCTATGGCTACACCTTC
cdr3_aa: CASSRQQGARDLYGYTF
j_call: TRBJ1-2
d_call: .
v_call: TRBV21-1
clone_size: .

cdr3_nt: TGCGCCAGCAGCCAAGAGGCCCAGCGGGGGCGCTCCTACGAGCAGTACTTC
cdr3_aa: CASSQEAQRGRSYEQYF
j_call: TRBJ2-7
d_call: TRBD2
v_call: TRBV4-1
clone_size: .

cdr3_nt: TGCGCCAGCAGCGTTACAGGGGGAGGAAGCTACGAGCAGTACTTC
cdr3_aa: CASSVTGGGSYEQYF
j_call: TRBJ2-7
d_call: TRBD1
v_call: TRBV5-1
clone_size: .

cdr3_nt: TGTGCCACCAGCAGAGATCTTCGGGGTGCCGATACGCAGTATTTT
cdr3_aa: CATSRDLRGADTQYF
j_call: TRBJ2-3
d_call: .
v_call: TRBV15
clone_size: .

cdr3_nt: TGCAGCGTTGTCAACGGGGGGCCCACCGGGGAGCTGTTTTTT
cdr3_aa: CSVVNGGPTGELFF
j_call: TRBJ2-2
d_call: .
v_call: TRBV29-1
clone_size: .

cdr3_nt: TGTGCCAGCAGCTTAGGAGTTAGCGGGGGGGCGAAGACAGATACGCAGTATTTT
cdr3_aa: CASSLGVSGGAKTDTQYF
j_call: TRBJ2-3
d_call: TRBD2
v_call: TRBV7-6
clone_size: .

cdr3_nt: TGTGCCAGCAAGGATACTAGCCTCCAAGAGACCCAGTACTTC
cdr3_aa: CASKDTSLQETQYF
j_call: TRBJ2-5
d_call: .
v_call: TRBV28
clone_size: .